The subject of this entry is one T cell receptor (beta chain). This specimen belongs to a study of T cell changes during pregnancy in multiple sclerosis. Libraries were prepared by immunoSEQ multiplex PCR; TCRdb keeps only in-frame clonotypes and omits some of them. The table includes approximately 36,000 clones, 88% detected once. Germline CDR1 is SEHNR and CDR2 is FQNEAQ (reference sequence). After removal of 0 bases from V and 5 bases from J, the junction contained 5 bases not matched to a gene. The CDR3 spans 15 residues. The chain links TRBV7-9 to TRBJ1-2; TRBD1 aligns across 8 bases. Source: CD8+ T cells from peripheral blood mononuclear cells, taken in the third trimester of pregnancy. This TCR was recovered from a female donor with multiple sclerosis, enrolled in a pregnancy study. In DNA form, the CDR3 reads TGTGCCAGCAGCTTAGCCAACAGGGGGGCGTATGGCTACACCTTC. As protein: CASSLANRGAYGYTF.